The 31 T cell receptor beta chains reported below all come from one sample, sequenced in a study of blood T cell repertoires in COVID-19. Some clones are missing from TCRdb's copy, which holds only in-frame ones; the method was immunoSEQ multiplex PCR. Of tens of thousands of clones in the sample, roughly 90% were seen once. The sequenced sample was peripheral blood. Source of these receptors: a woman aged 60 to 75 with active COVID-19.

The chain recombines TRBV5-1 with TRBJ2-2, with D perhaps matching TRBD2 (5 bases). Germline V lookup: CDR1 SGHRS, CDR2 YFSETQ. V was trimmed by 6 bases and J by 0 bases, leaving 15 bases between them. The CDR3 loop spans 16 amino acids. The CDR3 nucleotides read TGCGCCAGCAACTCCGGGGTCTTGGCGAACACCGGGGAGCTGTTTTTT. This translates into CASNSGVLANTGELFF.

The rearrangement links TRBV29-1 to TRBJ1-1, with D perhaps TRBD1 (6 bases). CDR1 and CDR2 (germline): SQVTM, ANQGSEA. This CDR3 comprises 12 residues. V was pared by 3 bases and J by 4 bases, with 9 bases between. As DNA, the CDR3 is TGCAGCGTTGATATAGGGGGCACTGAAGCTTTCTTT. Translation gives CSVDIGGTEAFF.

The chain joins TRBV28 to TRBJ2-2; a weak D match, TRBD1 (6 bases). The CDR3 totals 15 residues. The germline CDR1 and CDR2 sequences are MDHEN and SYDVKM. V was pared by 6 bases and J by 5 bases, with 16 bases between. The CDR3 sequence: CASSIHRAETGELFF. The CDR3 DNA is TGTGCCAGCAGCATACACAGGGCGGAGACCGGGGAGCTGTTTTTT.

The genes are TRBV10-3 and TRBJ1-1; D ambiguous. This CDR3 is built from 14 residues. Trimming left V 2 bases short and J 5 bases short, with 12 bases between. Germline values: CDR1 ENHRY, CDR2 SYGVKD. The CDR3 bases are TGTGCCATCAGTGAGGGTCAGGTAACTACTGAAGCTTTCTTT. The encoded protein is CAISEGQVTTEAFF.

This clone was counted once. This rearrangement joins TRBV7-9 to TRBJ2-1, with 8 positions matching TRBD2. The junction had 8 bases not matched to a gene; V was cut back by 6 bases and J by 1 base. CDR3 length: 16 amino acids. Per germline, CDR1 SEHNR and CDR2 FQNEAQ (reference sequence). The CDR3 DNA follows: TGTGCCAGCAGTTCGATTAGCGGGGAATCCTACAATGAGCAGTTCTTC. It is translated as CASSSISGESYNEQFF.

V gene TRBV5-8 combines with J gene TRBJ2-7; perhaps TRBD1 as D (5 bases). The length of the CDR3 is 14 residues. The germline CDR1 and CDR2 sequences are SGHTS and YDEGEE. The germline V and J ends were trimmed by 4 bases and 4 bases, with 15 bases remaining between them. The CDR3 loop reads CASSKTPQEYEQYF. As DNA, the CDR3 is TGTGCCAGCAGCAAAACACCACAGGAGTACGAGCAGTACTTC.

The chain joins TRBV9 to TRBJ2-3; TRBD2 matches 7 bases. The CDR3 spans 16 residues. V was clipped by 0 bases and J by 5 bases; unmatched bases: 9. CDR1 SGDLS and CDR2 YYNGEE come from the germline V gene. CDR3 nucleotides: TGTGCCAGCAGCGTAGTTGGGGGAGGGCCCGGAGATACGCAGTATTTT. Translated, it gives CASSVVGGGPGDTQYF.

The rearrangement uses TRBV7-9 and TRBJ1-1; D remains ambiguous. V lost 5 bases and J 1 base, leaving 14 bases between the germline ends. Germline V gene sequence: CDR1 SEHNR, CDR2 FQNEAQ (reference sequence). The CDR3 consists of 15 residues. The CDR3, as DNA: TGTGCCAGCAGCCCGTCTAGGGCGGGGAACACTGAAGCTTTCTTT. It yields the protein CASSPSRAGNTEAFF.

The chain links TRBV10-2 to TRBJ1-5; TRBD1 might be the D (6 bases). Per the germline V gene, CDR1 is WSHSY and CDR2 is SAAADI. This CDR3 spans 13 amino acids. Deletions cut 7 bases from V and 7 bases from J, with 14 bases between. The CDR3 here is CASKPGQGQPQHF. The CDR3, as DNA: TGCGCCAGCAAACCGGGACAAGGACAGCCCCAGCATTTT.

The chain employs TRBV6-4 and TRBJ2-3; TRBD1 matches 8 bases. V shed 6 bases, J shed 5 bases, and the junction held 10 bases outside the gene matches. The CDR3 spans 15 residues. Germline V lookup: CDR1 MRHNA, CDR2 SNTAGT. The CDR3 DNA follows: TGTGCCAGCAGCAACCGCGGACAGGGACGAGATACGCAGTATTTT. Translated: CASSNRGQGRDTQYF.

CDR3 in amino acids: CASQREPYNEQFF. DNA for the CDR3: TGTGCCAGCCAGCGGGAGCCCTACAATGAGCAGTTCTTC. The chain uses TRBV12-3 or TRBV12-4 and TRBJ2-1; 8 bases align to TRBD2. V lost 8 bases and J lost 2; bases outside the gene matches: 2. The CDR3 extends over 13 amino acids.

V is TRBV19 and J is TRBJ2-1; 7 positions agree with TRBD2. The CDR3 has 15 amino acids. The V gene end was trimmed by 6 bases and the J gene end by 5 bases; junction bases not matched to a gene: 10. Per germline, CDR1 LNHDA and CDR2 SQIVND (reference sequence). The CDR3 spells CASRLARMGDNEQFF. The CDR3 DNA sequence: TGTGCCAGTAGACTAGCGCGCATGGGGGACAATGAGCAGTTCTTC.

This clone showed up just once. The rearrangement uses TRBV5-1 and TRBJ2-3; the match to TRBD2 covers 12 bases. V was clipped by 0 bases and J by 3 bases; unmatched bases: 5. Germline CDR1 reads SGHRS; CDR2 reads YFSETQ. The CDR3 runs 17 residues. The CDR3 sequence is CASSLGLAGGPTDTQYF. DNA for the CDR3: TGCGCCAGCAGCTTGGGTCTAGCGGGAGGGCCTACAGATACGCAGTATTTT. The whole variable domain, remainder taken from reference TRBV5-1 and TRBJ2-3, is KAGVTQTPRYLIKTRGQQVTLSCSPISGHRSVSWYQQTPGQGLQFLFEYFSETQRNKGNFPGRFSGRQFSNSRSEMNVSTLELGDSALYLCASSLGLAGGPTDTQYFGPGTRLTVL.

The genes are TRBV19 and TRBJ2-7, with 9 nucleotides matching TRBD1. Trimming at V came to 6 bases and at J to 4 bases, leaving 7 bases not matched to a gene. Germline V gives CDR1 LNHDA, CDR2 SQIVND (reference sequence). This CDR3 has 14 residues. The CDR3 DNA follows: TGTGCCAGTAGGGGGACAGGGCTGGATTACGAGCAGTACTTC. Its translation: CASRGTGLDYEQYF. The full variable domain, in which reference TRBV19 and TRBJ2-7 provide the parts outside the CDR3, is DGGITQSPKYLFRKEGQNVTLSCEQNLNHDAMYWYRQDPGQGLRLIYYSQIVNDFQKGDIAEGYSVSREKKESFPLTVTSAQKNPTAFYLCASRGTGLDYEQYFGPGTRLTVT.

CDR3 sequence (DNA): TGTGCCAGCAGCTTGGGGGCGGGAGGGCCGAGCGAGCAGTACTTC. Its protein product is CASSLGAGGPSEQYF. The V and J genes are TRBV7-9 and TRBJ2-7; 9 nucleotides align to TRBD2. Losses at the gene ends were 3 bases for V and 6 bases for J; bases not matched to a gene: 9. The CDR3 loop spans 15 amino acids. Germline V gene sequence: CDR1 SEHNR, CDR2 FQNEAQ (reference sequence).

The CDR3 DNA reads TGTGCCAGCAGCTCGGGACTAGGGGACACCGGGGAGCTGTTTTTT. It yields the protein CASSSGLGDTGELFF. The rearrangement uses TRBV5-4 and TRBJ2-2, with TRBD2 matching 8 bases. The CDR3 spans 15 residues. The germline V gene encodes CDR1 SGHNT and CDR2 YYREEE (reference sequence). With 3 bases clipped from V and 3 bases from J, the junction kept 4 bases outside the gene matches.

This chain joins TRBV6-5 and TRBJ2-7; 8 bases are a match to TRBD1. After removal of 3 bases from V and 8 bases from J, the junction contained 12 bases not matched to a gene. This CDR3 contains 15 residues. Germline CDR1 MNHEY, CDR2 SVGAGI. CDR3 in amino acids: CASSYERSRQGKQYF. DNA for the CDR3: TGTGCCAGCAGTTATGAACGCAGTCGACAGGGGAAGCAGTACTTC.

This sequence joins TRBV5-1 and TRBJ2-2; 7 bases line up with TRBD1. This CDR3 comprises 16 residues. CDR1 SGHRS and CDR2 YFSETQ come from the germline V gene. V gave up 5 bases and J gave up 0 bases; unmatched junction bases: 7. The CDR3 region is CASSSQGTPNTGELFF. In DNA form, the CDR3 reads TGCGCCAGCAGTTCACAGGGGACCCCGAACACCGGGGAGCTGTTTTTT. Complete variable domain (other parts from reference TRBV5-1 and TRBJ2-2): KAGVTQTPRYLIKTRGQQVTLSCSPISGHRSVSWYQQTPGQGLQFLFEYFSETQRNKGNFPGRFSGRQFSNSRSEMNVSTLELGDSALYLCASSSQGTPNTGELFFGEGSRLTVL.

This clone has ten or more counts. The chain uses TRBV7-8 and TRBJ2-3, with D possibly TRBD1 on 6 matching bases. Trimming removed 3 bases at V and 6 bases at J, with 10 bases between. The CDR3 is 13 residues long. From germline, CDR1 is SGHVS and CDR2 FQNEAQ. This chain's CDR3 is CASSLQGPDTQYF. DNA of the CDR3: TGTGCCAGCAGCTTGCAGGGGCCTGATACGCAGTATTTT. The full variable domain, completed using reference TRBV7-8 and TRBJ2-3, is GAGVSQSPRYKVAKRGQDVALRCDPISGHVSLFWYQQALGQGPEFLTYFQNEAQLDKSGLPSDRFFAERPEGSVSTLKIQRTQQEDSAVYLCASSLQGPDTQYFGPGTRLTVL.

J is TRBJ1-1 and V is TRBV18; weak D call: TRBD1 (5 bases). CDR1 is KGHSH and CDR2 is LQKENI in the germline V gene. There are 14 residues in the CDR3. V lost 6 bases and J 0 bases, leaving 11 bases between the germline ends. This chain's CDR3 is CASSPGGLNTEAFF. The CDR3 nucleotides are TGTGCCAGCTCCCCGGGGGGTTTGAACACTGAAGCTTTCTTT.

The chain joins TRBV2 to TRBJ2-5; the D gene is possibly TRBD2 (6 bases). V lost 2 bases and J lost 3, with 10 bases in between. CDR1 is SNHLY and CDR2 is FYNNEI in the germline V gene. The CDR3 spans 14 residues. The CDR3, as DNA: TGTGCCAGCAGTGAACGGGGGACGGAAGAGACCCAGTACTTC. Its translation is CASSERGTEETQYF.

This chain links TRBV28 with TRBJ2-1; 8 bases map to TRBD2. Germline-derived CDR1 and CDR2 are MDHEN and SYDVKM. Trimming cost V 5 bases and J 7 bases; bases outside gene matches: 10. The CDR3 consists of 15 residues. The CDR3 sequence is CASSPREGRFNEQFF. CDR3 bases: TGTGCCAGCAGTCCCCGGGAGGGCCGTTTTAATGAGCAGTTCTTC.

This chain links TRBV5-1 with TRBJ1-1, with TRBD1 identical over 7 bases. V shed 1 base and J 0 bases; nucleotides not matched to a gene: 6. Per germline, CDR1 SGHRS and CDR2 YFSETQ. The length of the CDR3 is 16 residues. The CDR3 reads CASSLFAGGMNTEAFF. CDR3 in DNA: TGCGCCAGCAGCTTGTTTGCAGGGGGAATGAACACTGAAGCTTTCTTT.

This clone was detected only once. This sequence joins TRBV3-1 (or the pseudogene TRBV3-2) and TRBJ2-2; TRBD2 matches at 13 bases. After removal of 0 bases from V and 7 bases from J, the junction contained 5 bases not matched to a gene. CDR3 length: 17 residues. The germline V gene encodes CDR1 LGHDT and CDR2 YNNKEL (reference sequence). In nucleotides, the CDR3 is TGTGCCAGCAGCCAAGATAAGACTAGCGGGAGGATCGGGGAGCTGTTTTTT. Translated: CASSQDKTSGRIGELFF.

This sequence joins TRBV7-9 and TRBJ2-3, with D possibly matching TRBD2 (6 bases). V was trimmed by 5 bases and J by 3 bases, leaving 18 bases between them. The CDR3 loop spans 16 amino acids. Per the germline V gene, CDR1 is SEHNR and CDR2 is FQNEAQ (reference sequence). The CDR3 sequence: CASSLTGVAATDTQYF. CDR3 nucleotides: TGTGCCAGCAGCCTAACGGGGGTAGCGGCAACAGATACGCAGTATTTT.

The chain uses TRBV27 and TRBJ2-7; TRBD2 aligns across 14 bases. With V trimmed by 0 bases and J by 3 bases, 4 bases remained unmatched. The CDR3 loop spans 17 amino acids. Germline V gene lookup returns CDR1 MNHEY and CDR2 SMNVEV (reference sequence). The DNA for the CDR3 is TGTGCCAGCAGTTTATCTGGACTAGCGGGAGGCTTCTACGAGCAGTACTTC. It codes for CASSLSGLAGGFYEQYF.

The chain joins TRBV2 to TRBJ1-1; D gene uncertain. Trimming shortened V by 5 bases and J by 10 bases, and 14 bases separated the two germline ends. Germline CDR1 and CDR2: SNHLY and FYNNEI. The CDR3 is 12 amino acids. DNA of the CDR3: TGTGCCAGCAGTATGACAAAATGGCTAGCTTTCTTT. Protein: CASSMTKWLAFF. The variable domain in full, completed from reference TRBV2 and TRBJ1-1, reads EPEVTQTPSHQVTQMGQEVILRCVPISNHLYFYWYRQILGQKVEFLVSFYNNEISEKSEIFDDQFSVERPDGSNFTLKIRSTKLEDSAMYFCASSMTKWLAFFGQGTRLTVV.

The rearrangement uses TRBV28 and TRBJ1-5; maybe TRBD1 (6 bases). CDR1 is MDHEN and CDR2 is SYDVKM in the germline V gene. The CDR3 extends over 16 amino acids. V lost 6 bases and J 4 bases, leaving 19 bases between the germline ends. The CDR3 sequence: CASSLPTGTQNQPQHF. Here the CDR3 DNA reads TGTGCCAGCAGCTTACCTACCGGGACACAAAATCAGCCCCAGCATTTT.

This clone has a handful of counts. The chain recombines TRBV6-1 with TRBJ1-5, with 9 nucleotides matching TRBD1. V lost 3 bases to trimming and J lost 4 bases; unmatched junction nucleotides: 10. This CDR3 has 17 residues. Germline CDR1 and CDR2: MNHNS and SASEGT. CDR3 sequence: CASSDWTGARGNQPQHF. The CDR3 bases are TGTGCCAGCAGTGATTGGACAGGGGCACGGGGAAATCAGCCCCAGCATTTT.

The J gene is TRBJ2-7, the V gene TRBV7-2; TRBD1 agrees at 9 bases. Trimming removed 1 base from V and 2 bases from J; junction bases left unmatched: 3. Per the germline V gene, CDR1 is SGHTA and CDR2 is FQGNSA. The CDR3 loop spans 15 amino acids. The CDR3 sequence: CASSLGTGGPYEQYF. The DNA of the CDR3 is TGTGCCAGCAGCTTAGGCACAGGGGGCCCCTACGAGCAGTACTTC.

The V and J genes are TRBV6-5 and TRBJ2-7; 11 nucleotides match TRBD1. The CDR3 consists of 15 residues. The J segment lost 7 bases and the V segment lost 6 bases, leaving 11 bases of the junction unmatched. Germline CDR1 is MNHEY and CDR2 is SVGAGI. CDR3 sequence reads: CASRPRTGGTGEQYF. The CDR3 DNA reads TGTGCCAGCAGACCCCGGACAGGGGGCACTGGAGAGCAGTACTTC.